This is a list of T cell receptor beta chains from one sample in a study of persistence of HIV-infected CD4 T cells. Their cognate antigens are unknown. Assay used: immunoSEQ multiplex PCR; TCRdb lists only in-frame clones, some missing. The sample lists 37,000 or so clones, over 80% occurring once. The sequencing here drew on CD4+ T cells sorted from PBMCs after 18-hour stimulation, taken from a patient who received antiretroviral therapy. These receptors all stem from an adult man with HIV who was CMV-seropositive. CDR3s include the opening cysteine and the closing phenylalanine or tryptophan. The D gene is left open where the match is weak. For some rows the clone size is stated as once, few or many, or as a class when expanded; others skip it.

TRBV4-3	NA	NA	TRBJ1-1	TGCGCCAGCAGCCAAGAACTCCGACTCGAAGCTTTCTTT	CASSQELRLEAFF
TRBV9	NA	NA	TRBJ1-5	TGTGCCAGCAGCGTAGGTGGGGAGCGCAATCAGCCCCAGCATTTT	CASSVGGERNQPQHF
TRBV4-2	TRBD2	NA	TRBJ2-1	TGTGCCAGCAGCCGGGAATTGAGACTAGCCCTCAATGAGCAGTTCTTC	CASSRELRLALNEQFF
TRBV5-1	TRBD2	few	TRBJ2-7	TGCGCCAGCAGCGGAATGACTAGCGGGATCTCCCGCTACGAGCAGTACTTC	CASSGMTSGISRYEQYF
TRBV2	TRBD1	NA	TRBJ1-2	TGTGCCAGCAGAGGGAACAGGGGCTATGGCTACACCTTC	CASRGNRGYGYTF
TRBV6-5	NA	NA	TRBJ2-3	TGTGCCAGCAGTTCCTCGACAACTAACACAGATACGCAGTATTTT	CASSSSTTNTDTQYF
TRBV6-2/TRBV6-3	TRBD1	NA	TRBJ1-5	TGTGCCAGCAGTGGATGGGACAGGTATAGCAATCAGCCCCAGCATTTT	CASSGWDRYSNQPQHF
TRBV10-1	TRBD1	NA	TRBJ1-1	TGCGCCAGCAGTGGGCCACAGGGGGAAGCTTTCTTT	CASSGPQGEAFF
TRBV5-4	TRBD1	NA	TRBJ1-2	TGTGCCAGCAGTCTACTGCCGGGACAGGGAATTCCTAACTATGGCTACACCTTC	CASSLLPGQGIPNYGYTF
TRBV6-5	NA	NA	TRBJ2-1	TGTGCCAGCAGTCTCCGGACAGCTTACAATGAGCAGTTCTTC	CASSLRTAYNEQFF
TRBV30	NA	NA	TRBJ1-1	TGTGCCTGGAGTTTGAGTGAAGCTTTCTTT	CAWSLSEAFF
TRBV18	NA	NA	TRBJ2-7	TGTGCCAGCTCACCACCGAAGGGTGGCACTATCTACGAGCAGTACTTC	CASSPPKGGTIYEQYF
TRBV20-1	TRBD1	NA	TRBJ1-6	TGCAGTGCTAGTCCGGGACAGTATAATTCACCCCTCCACTTT	CSASPGQYNSPLHF
TRBV19	TRBD1	NA	TRBJ1-6	TGTGCCAGTAGTGTGAGGGGGCAGAATAATTCACCCCTCCACTTT	CASSVRGQNNSPLHF
TRBV3-1/TRBV3-2	NA	few	TRBJ2-7	TGTGCCAGCAGCCCTCGACAGTCCTCCTACGAGCAGTACTTC	CASSPRQSSYEQYF
TRBV7-2	NA	NA	TRBJ1-2	TGTGCCAGCAGTTACGGGACTTCAAGGGGCTACACCTTC	CASSYGTSRGYTF
TRBV27	NA	NA	TRBJ1-6	TGTGCCAGCAGTTTAAGTGCCGGGGATAATTCACCCCTCCACTTT	CASSLSAGDNSPLHF
TRBV25-1	TRBD1	NA	TRBJ2-7	TGTGCCAGCAGCGACAGGGACAGGGGGAACTACGAGCAGTACTTC	CASSDRDRGNYEQYF
TRBV7-8	TRBD2	NA	TRBJ2-7	TGTGCCAGCAGCTTAGTCGCGGGGGTGGACGAGCAGTACTTC	CASSLVAGVDEQYF
TRBV6-2/TRBV6-3	NA	NA	TRBJ2-1	TGTGCCAGCAGTAGATGGATTCTGAGCTACAATGAGCAGTTCTTC	CASSRWILSYNEQFF
TRBV7-9	TRBD2	NA	TRBJ2-3	TGTGCCAGCAGCCCGACTAGCGGGGGACCAGATACGCAGTATTTT	CASSPTSGGPDTQYF
TRBV18	NA	NA	TRBJ1-4	TGTGCCAGCTCACGAATACAGGGACAAGGAGAACTGTTTTTT	CASSRIQGQGELFF
TRBV6-5	NA	NA	TRBJ1-4	TGTGCCAGCAGTCGGACAGCGGTGGGCGAAAAACTGTTTTTT	CASSRTAVGEKLFF
TRBV7-2	NA	NA	TRBJ1-2	TGTGCCAGCAGCAGATCCCAGGGGATCGGCTACACCTTC	CASSRSQGIGYTF
TRBV5-1	NA	NA	TRBJ1-2	TGCGCCAGCAGCTTGGGCGGGACATCGTATGGCTACACCTTC	CASSLGGTSYGYTF
TRBV5-4	NA	NA	TRBJ1-1	TGTGCCAGCAGCCCCGAAAACAGGGCGGGCACTGAAGCTTTCTTT	CASSPENRAGTEAFF
TRBV15	TRBD1	NA	TRBJ1-5	TGTGCCACCACAGGGGGGACTAGTTTCAATCAGCCCCAGCATTTT	CATTGGTSFNQPQHF
TRBV6-5	NA	NA	TRBJ1-2	TGTGCCAGCAGTCAACAGGGCTATGGCTACACCTTC	CASSQQGYGYTF
TRBV15	TRBD1	NA	TRBJ2-5	TGTGCCACCAGCAGGGCTGGACAGGGGGAAGAGACCCAGTACTTC	CATSRAGQGEETQYF
TRBV6-5	NA	NA	TRBJ1-6	TGTGCCAGCAGTTACGGGGGATTGACTAATTCACCCCTCCACTTT	CASSYGGLTNSPLHF
TRBV7-9	NA	NA	TRBJ2-7	TGTGCCAGCAGACTCGAGACTTACGAGCAGTACTTC	CASRLETYEQYF
TRBV7-9	TRBD1	NA	TRBJ1-1	TGTGCCAGCAGATGGGACAGTCGCACTGAAGCTTTCTTT	CASRWDSRTEAFF
TRBV3-1/TRBV3-2	NA	NA	TRBJ2-2	TGTGCCAGCTCGAGGGGCTCCGGGGAGCTGTTTTTT	CASSRGSGELFF
TRBV24-1	NA	NA	TRBJ2-5	TGTGCCACCAGTGATTCAGGTGGAGGGCAAGAGACCCAGTACTTC	CATSDSGGGQETQYF
TRBV6-4	NA	NA	TRBJ2-7	TGTGCCAGCAGCCCTCCCTACGAGCAGTACTTC	CASSPPYEQYF
TRBV25-1	TRBD1	NA	TRBJ2-5	TGTGCCAGCAGCTATACGAGGGGGCAACGGGTGTACCAAGAGACCCAGTACTTC	CASSYTRGQRVYQETQYF
TRBV5-4	NA	NA	TRBJ2-3	TGTGCCAGCAGCCCAGGGACTCGGGGCCGCACAGATACGCAGTATTTT	CASSPGTRGRTDTQYF
TRBV27	NA	NA	TRBJ1-1	TGTGCCAGCAGTTTTAGTTCTACAGGGTACACTGAAGCTTTCTTT	CASSFSSTGYTEAFF
TRBV6-6	NA	NA	TRBJ1-5	TGTGCCAGCAGTGTGAACAGTGCTAGCAATCAGCCCCAGCATTTT	CASSVNSASNQPQHF
TRBV7-6	TRBD1	NA	TRBJ1-5	TGTGCCAGCAGCCTTCTGCAGCCGGGACAGGGGGCGATTCAGCCCCAGCATTTT	CASSLLQPGQGAIQPQHF
TRBV15	TRBD1	once	TRBJ1-2	TGTGCCACCAACCCGGGACAGGTGCCCTATGGCTACACCTTC	CATNPGQVPYGYTF
TRBV14	NA	NA	TRBJ1-2	TGTGCCAGCAGCCAAGCGGTGCTTAGAGGGGCCTATGGCTACACCTTC	CASSQAVLRGAYGYTF
TRBV6-5	TRBD1	NA	TRBJ2-7	TGTGCCAGCAGTCTGGGACAGGGAGATTACGAGCAGTACTTC	CASSLGQGDYEQYF
TRBV5-4	NA	NA	TRBJ1-1	TGTGCCAGCAGCTTACCTAGAAACACTGAAGCTTTCTTT	CASSLPRNTEAFF
TRBV25-1	NA	NA	TRBJ1-2	TGTGCCAGCAGTGAACGGGGGCCTCCTCTGGGGGGCTACACCTTC	CASSERGPPLGGYTF
TRBV6-4	TRBD1	NA	TRBJ1-1	TGTGCCAGCAGTGACCCTGGACAGGGGGTTGGAGCTTTCTTT	CASSDPGQGVGAFF
TRBV7-8	NA	NA	TRBJ2-1	TGTGCCAGCAGCCCAAGCTATGAGCAGTTCTTC	CASSPSYEQFF
TRBV5-6	NA	NA	TRBJ1-1	TGTGCCAGCAGCTTACCCAGGAACACTGAAGCTTTCTTT	CASSLPRNTEAFF
TRBV5-1	TRBD1	NA	TRBJ1-1	TGCGCCAGCAGCTGGGGGGACAGGGGCTTGACTGAAGCTTTCTTT	CASSWGDRGLTEAFF
TRBV5-1	NA	NA	TRBJ1-2	TGCGCCAGCAGCTTGGGAGGGTATGAGCCAGGGAAGGGGAACTATGGCTACACCTTC	CASSLGGYEPGKGNYGYTF
TRBV4-2	NA	NA	TRBJ1-3	TGTGCCAGCAGCCAAGAAAGGGTATTTGGAAACACCATATATTTT	CASSQERVFGNTIYF
TRBV10-2	NA	NA	TRBJ1-4	TGCGCCAGCAGTGGCCCCGGGACCGTTAATGAAAAACTGTTTTTT	CASSGPGTVNEKLFF